Listed below are T cell receptor beta chains from one sample, sequenced in a study of T-cell memory formation after mild COVID-19. In TCRdb, the 5' RACE reads were re-called with MiXCR into one record per CDR3 protein. The repertoire holds hundreds of thousands of distinct CDR3 sequences, roughly 13% seen once, with 22% in the top ten. The material sequenced was PBMCs or a T cell subset sorted from them (not recorded which). The receptor set was obtained from a man younger than 35 who had mild COVID-19 (a few samples of this study predate the infection). Cell type and time point are not known. CDR3s include the opening cysteine and the closing phenylalanine or tryptophan. The D gene is left open where the match is weak. For some rows the clone size is stated as once, few or many, or as a class when expanded; others skip it.

j_call d_call clone_size v_call cdr3_aa cdr3_nt
TRBJ2-2 . few TRBV6-1 CASSELGVNTGELFF TGTGCCAGCAGTGAACTTGGGGTAAACACCGGGGAGCTGTTTTTT
TRBJ2-7 TRBD1 . TRBV6-1 CASSEGRRTGYYNYEQYF TGTGCCAGCAGTGAAGGGCGAAGGACAGGGTATTATAACTACGAGCAGTACTTC
TRBJ2-7 TRBD1 . TRBV14 CASSHWDREYEQYF TGTGCCAGCAGCCATTGGGACAGAGAATACGAGCAGTACTTC
TRBJ2-2 . . TRBV7-6 CASISRFGGGFTGELFF TGTGCCAGCATCTCCCGCTTTGGCGGAGGATTCACCGGGGAGCTGTTTTTT
TRBJ2-2 TRBD1 once TRBV6-5 CASSYSNRGHGTGELFF TGTGCCAGCAGTTACTCGAACAGGGGGCACGGCACCGGGGAGCTGTTTTTT
TRBJ2-5 . many TRBV27 CASKGGDQETQYF TGTGCCAGCAAGGGAGGCGACCAAGAGACCCAGTACTTC
TRBJ2-7 TRBD1 . TRBV27 CASSYGTGGSYEQYF TGTGCCAGCAGTTACGGGACAGGGGGCTCCTACGAGCAGTACTTC
TRBJ1-1 . . TRBV4-2 CASSQESVLEAFF TGTGCCAGCAGCCAAGAGTCGGTCCTTGAAGCTTTCTTT
TRBJ2-1 . few TRBV5-6 CASSLEGGPSYNEQFF TGTGCCAGCAGCTTGGAAGGAGGTCCGTCCTACAATGAGCAGTTCTTC
TRBJ2-5 TRBD2 . TRBV5-1 CASSLLPSGQETQYF TGCGCCAGCAGCCTACTCCCTAGCGGCCAAGAGACCCAGTACTTC
TRBJ2-1 TRBD2 . TRBV5-1 CASSQGLATYNEQFF TGCGCCAGCAGCCAGGGACTAGCTACCTACAATGAGCAGTTCTTC
TRBJ2-5 . . TRBV7-2 CASSLSGERTQYF TGTGCCAGCAGCTTATCCGGGGAGAGGACCCAGTACTTC
TRBJ1-1 . few TRBV6-5 CASSYSPLGNTEAFF TGTGCCAGCAGTTACTCCCCCTTGGGAAACACTGAAGCTTTCTTT
TRBJ2-2 . many TRBV5-1 CASSLPGELFF TGCGCCAGCAGCTTGCCCGGGGAGCTGTTTTTT
TRBJ2-2 . many TRBV6-1 CASSPGTLNTGELFF TGTGCCAGCAGTCCCGGGACTTTGAACACCGGGGAGCTGTTTTTT
TRBJ1-2 . . TRBV7-3 CASSSYLGYGYTF TGTGCCAGCAGCTCCTATCTGGGCTATGGCTACACCTTC
TRBJ2-7 TRBD1 many TRBV7-9 CASSIGQGILEQYF TGTGCCAGCAGCATTGGACAGGGGATCCTCGAGCAGTACTTC
TRBJ1-4 . . TRBV20-1 CSARVRGGSGNEKLFF TGCAGTGCTAGAGTCCGGGGCGGGAGTGGTAATGAAAAACTGTTTTTT
TRBJ1-6 TRBD1 . TRBV7-9 CASTTTGGRDSPLHF TGTGCCAGCACCACGACAGGGGGCAGAGATTCACCCCTCCACTTT
TRBJ2-3 TRBD2 many TRBV7-3 CASSSLAGELDTQYF TGTGCCAGCAGCTCTCTAGCGGGGGAGCTTGATACGCAGTATTTT
TRBJ2-4 TRBD1 few TRBV12-3/TRBV12-4 CASSARTGENIQYF TGTGCCAGCAGTGCTCGGACAGGGGAAAACATTCAGTACTTC
TRBJ2-5 . . TRBV5-1 CASSRNPQELQETQYF TGCGCCAGCAGCAGAAACCCCCAGGAGCTCCAAGAGACCCAGTACTTC
TRBJ2-1 TRBD1 . TRBV20-1 CSASTGDNEQFF TGCAGTGCTAGTACAGGGGACAATGAGCAGTTCTTC
TRBJ2-7 TRBD1 many TRBV4-3 CASSLFGKTGGREQYF TGCGCCAGCAGCCTCTTTGGGAAGACAGGGGGCCGCGAGCAGTACTTC
TRBJ2-1 TRBD2 few TRBV27 CASSFLSVAGVYNEQFF TGTGCCAGCAGTTTTCTCTCCGTGGCGGGGGTTTACAATGAGCAGTTCTTC
TRBJ1-2 . . TRBV7-9 CASSLDWDSYGYTF TGTGCCAGCAGCTTAGATTGGGATTCCTATGGCTACACCTTC
TRBJ2-3 TRBD1 . TRBV6-6 CASLQGVADTQYF TGTGCCAGTTTACAGGGGGTCGCAGATACGCAGTATTTT
TRBJ2-5 . . TRBV20-1 CSASGLDVTFQETQYF TGCAGTGCTAGTGGATTGGACGTAACCTTCCAAGAGACCCAGTACTTC
TRBJ2-7 TRBD1 . TRBV5-6 CASSYGPGGRYEQYF TGTGCCAGCAGCTACGGCCCAGGGGGTCGCTACGAGCAGTACTTC
TRBJ1-2 . . TRBV7-9 CASSLSGGAYTF TGTGCCAGCAGCTTATCTGGGGGCGCCTACACCTTC
TRBJ2-1 . few TRBV6-5 CASTPATHNEQFF TGTGCCAGCACACCGGCCACGCACAATGAGCAGTTCTTC
TRBJ1-6 . few TRBV12-5 CASGPLGRLLSPLHF TGTGCTAGTGGTCCCCTCGGGCGGCTTCTCTCACCCCTCCACTTT
TRBJ2-3 TRBD2 few TRBV20-1 CSARGGGAFGPDTQYF TGCAGTGCTAGGGGCGGGGGGGCCTTCGGCCCAGATACGCAGTATTTT
TRBJ2-1 . . TRBV25-1 CASSSGVGMNEQFF TGTGCCAGCAGTTCGGGGGTTGGGATGAATGAGCAGTTCTTC
TRBJ2-3 . few TRBV24-1 CATSDKNTDTQYF TGTGCCACCAGTGACAAGAACACAGATACGCAGTATTTT
TRBJ1-1 TRBD1 . TRBV7-3 CASSLGPTGAVDTEAFF TGTGCCAGCAGCTTAGGCCCGACAGGGGCCGTTGACACTGAAGCTTTCTTT